This T cell receptor beta chain was retrieved from a study of blood T cells in healthy people across ages. With V trimmed by 0 bases and J by 3 bases, 6 bases remained unmatched. Germline V gene data show CDR1 as LGHNA and CDR2 as YSLEER. This CDR3 has 16 amino acids. Whole-study results and caveats: The study found more naive CD4+ cells and higher diversity in long-lived than aged donors.

In this sample, this clonotype turned up many times. Its antigen is currently unknown. For the second PCR, which ran for about 7 to 11 cycles, a sample-barcoded 5' primer and a J-beta primer mix were used. TCRdb called the 5' RACE reads again in MiXCR, with one record for every CDR3 protein. The sample carries hundreds of thousands of distinct CDR3 sequences, around 40% recorded once. Sequences were obtained from blood. This sequence originates from a woman aged 55-69 years in good health. J is TRBJ2-5 and V is TRBV4-3; 8 bases fit TRBD1. The CDR3 bases are TGCGCCAGCAGCCAAGATGTCCGGGACAGGAAAGAGACCCAGTACTTC. It is translated as CASSQDVRDRKETQYF.